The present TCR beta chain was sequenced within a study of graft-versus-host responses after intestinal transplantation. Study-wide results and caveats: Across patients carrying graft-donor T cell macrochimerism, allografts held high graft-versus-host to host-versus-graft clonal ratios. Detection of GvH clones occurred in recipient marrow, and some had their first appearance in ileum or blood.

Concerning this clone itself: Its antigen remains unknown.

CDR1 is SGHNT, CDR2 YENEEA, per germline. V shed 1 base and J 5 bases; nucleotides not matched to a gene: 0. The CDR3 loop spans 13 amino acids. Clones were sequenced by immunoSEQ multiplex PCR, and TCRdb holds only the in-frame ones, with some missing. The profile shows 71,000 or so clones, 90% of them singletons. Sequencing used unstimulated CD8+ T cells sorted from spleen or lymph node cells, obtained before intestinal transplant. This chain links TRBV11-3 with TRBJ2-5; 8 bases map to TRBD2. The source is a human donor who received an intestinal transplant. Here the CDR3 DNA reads TGTGCCAGCAGCTTAGCGGGAGGGGAGACCCAGTACTTC. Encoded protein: CASSLAGGETQYF.